The clone carrying this TCR beta chain was counted ten times or more. This specimen comes from a study of T cells in Graves' hyperthyroidism and ophthalmopathy. The TCR beta CDR3 regions underwent amplification using RNA transcripts as the source. The HTBI primer set served for first-round RT-PCR of the TCR CDR3. TCRdb independently ran MiXCR on the multiplex PCR reads; one entry per CDR3 protein. Among around 690,000 distinct CDR3 sequences, around 21% were seen once, and the ten largest hold about 35%. Trimming took off 1 base at V and 10 bases at J, with 13 bases between the two ends. The germline CDR1 and CDR2 sequences are GTSNPN and SVGIG (reference sequence). This CDR3 has 12 residues.

V and J are TRBV30 and TRBJ1-1, with a possible D match to TRBD1 (5 bases). Sample: blood. The sequence was obtained from a man between 25 and 39 years old with Graves' ophthalmopathy. CDR3: CAWSAGHESAFF. CDR3 DNA sequence: TGTGCCTGGAGTGCGGGGCATGAGTCAGCTTTCTTT.